These 14 T cell receptor beta chains were sequenced from one sample in a study of blood T cell repertoires in COVID-19. Profiled with immunoSEQ multiplex PCR; TCRdb holds only in-frame clones, not every one. The sample carries about 130,000 clones, roughly 72% recorded once. The specimen was peripheral blood. Every receptor here comes from a human donor in a cohort sampled during active COVID-19.

The chain carries TRBV11-3 and TRBJ2-1; 9 positions match TRBD2. Trimming removed 1 base from V and 8 bases from J; junction bases left unmatched: 12. CDR1 is SGHNT, CDR2 YENEEA, per germline. The CDR3 sequence is 17 residues long. The CDR3 sequence: CASSLGETSGKPDEQFF. In DNA form, the CDR3 reads TGTGCCAGCAGCTTAGGGGAGACTAGCGGAAAACCTGATGAGCAGTTCTTC.

Worth noting for this clone: The same CDR3 can be traced to other DNA sequences in this sample. The chain combines TRBV6-5 with TRBJ1-1; TRBD1 agrees at 8 bases. Germline values: CDR1 MNHEY, CDR2 SVGAGI. This CDR3 contains 15 residues. The ends lost 0 bases at V and 3 bases at J; junction bases unmatched: 3. Written as DNA, the CDR3 is TGTGCCAGCAGTTACTCGAGACAGGGGCACACTGAAGCTTTCTTT. Translated: CASSYSRQGHTEAFF.

The chain has TRBV6-4 and TRBJ1-1; D is unresolved. Germline CDR1 is MRHNA and CDR2 is SNTAGT. Trimming removed 3 bases from V and 1 base from J, with 6 bases in between. This CDR3 has 13 amino acids. DNA for the CDR3: TGTGCCAGCAGTGAAGCTAGGAACACTGAAGCTTTCTTT. Protein sequence: CASSEARNTEAFF.

This clone was counted once. The J gene is TRBJ1-2, the V gene TRBV20-1; D call uncertain. V lost 6 bases, J lost 2 bases, and 7 bases lay in between. CDR1 is DFQATT, CDR2 SNEGSKA, per germline (reference sequence). The CDR3 has 11 amino acids. The CDR3 sequence: CSAPGNYGYTF. The DNA for the CDR3 is TGCAGTGCGCCCGGGAACTATGGCTACACCTTC.

This clone occurred a few times. The chain has TRBV4-1 and TRBJ2-3; D gene unclear. Germline CDR1 and CDR2: MGHRA and YSYEKL. Trimming took 3 bases from V and 0 from J, leaving 7 bases between them. This CDR3 has 14 amino acids. This CDR3 reads CASSHPISTDTQYF. As DNA, the CDR3 is TGCGCCAGCAGCCACCCTATAAGCACAGATACGCAGTATTTT.

This clone has just a few counts. This chain connects TRBV2 to TRBJ1-2; a weak D match, TRBD1 (6 bases). Per the germline V gene, CDR1 is SNHLY and CDR2 is FYNNEI. Trimming stripped 6 bases from V and 8 bases from J, with 13 bases between. The CDR3 loop spans 12 amino acids. CDR3 coding DNA: TGTGCCAGCAGGGCAGGGGCGCGGGGCTACACCTTC. Translation gives CASRAGARGYTF.

The V and J genes are TRBV5-1 and TRBJ2-7, with D possibly matching TRBD1 (6 bases). Trimming shortened V by 4 bases and J by 4 bases, and 18 bases separated the two germline ends. The CDR3 covers 15 residues. Germline V gene lookup returns CDR1 SGHRS and CDR2 YFSETQ. CDR3 region: CASSPGAGETYEQYF. CDR3 sequence (DNA): TGCGCCAGCAGCCCAGGCGCAGGGGAGACTTACGAGCAGTACTTC.

This clone was picked up a small number of times. Other nucleotide sequences in the sample specify the same CDR3. J is TRBJ1-1 and V is TRBV12-3 or TRBV12-4; D unresolved. V was pared by 2 bases and J by 4 bases, with 8 bases between. CDR3 length: 13 amino acids. The CDR3 DNA sequence: TGTGCCAGCAGTTTACCGGGGAGCACTGAAGCTTTCTTT. It yields the protein CASSLPGSTEAFF.

This clone turned up a few times. The rearrangement joins TRBV6-5 to TRBJ1-5; D gene unclear. From germline, CDR1 is MNHEY and CDR2 SVGAGI. The CDR3 contains 15 residues. V shed 0 bases and J shed 4 bases, with 10 bases lying between them. CDR3 loop: CASSYSRTVNQPQHF. CDR3 in DNA: TGTGCCAGCAGTTACTCGAGAACGGTGAATCAGCCCCAGCATTTT.

The CDR3 protein is CASSQAGQSNEQYF. Here the CDR3 DNA reads TGCGCCAGCAGCCAAGCGGGACAGTCCAACGAGCAGTACTTC. The rearrangement joins TRBV4-1 to TRBJ2-7, with 7 bases aligning to TRBD1. CDR3 length equals 14 residues. Trimming cost V 1 base and J 5 bases; bases outside gene matches: 5. Germline CDR1 is MGHRA and CDR2 is YSYEKL.

The CDR3 sequence is CATRGPGHYYGYTF. In DNA form, the CDR3 reads TGTGCAACCAGGGGGCCGGGGCACTACTATGGCTACACCTTC. The chain employs TRBV28 and TRBJ1-2; 8 bases line up with TRBD1. The germline gives CDR1 MDHEN, CDR2 SYDVKM. The CDR3 loop spans 14 amino acids.

The V call is TRBV5-1, the J call TRBJ1-3; D possibly corresponds to TRBD1 (6 bases). The V gene's germline CDR1 is SGHRS and CDR2 YFSETQ. V lost 2 bases and J lost 4, with 13 bases in between. The CDR3 is 15 amino acids. CDR3 residues: CASSLGQLVGNTIYF. CDR3 sequence (DNA): TGCGCCAGCAGCTTAGGACAGTTGGTAGGAAACACCATATATTTT.

This chain uses TRBV6-2 or TRBV6-3 with TRBJ2-1; tentative D call: TRBD1 (6 bases). There are 12 residues in the CDR3. Per the germline V gene, CDR1 is MNHEY and CDR2 is SVGEGT. Trimming pared 0 bases from V and 11 bases from J, leaving 8 bases between. CDR3 DNA: TGTGCCAGCAGTTACTCCGGGGACAAGCAGTTCTTC. Residues: CASSYSGDKQFF.

CDR3 nucleotides: TGTGCCAGCAGTAGGAGACAGAACTATGGCTACACCTTC. This encodes CASSRRQNYGYTF. The chain combines TRBV2 with TRBJ1-2; a weak D match, TRBD1 (5 bases). Deletions cut 5 bases from V and 2 bases from J, with 9 bases between. Germline CDR1 SNHLY, CDR2 FYNNEI. This CDR3 spans 13 amino acids.